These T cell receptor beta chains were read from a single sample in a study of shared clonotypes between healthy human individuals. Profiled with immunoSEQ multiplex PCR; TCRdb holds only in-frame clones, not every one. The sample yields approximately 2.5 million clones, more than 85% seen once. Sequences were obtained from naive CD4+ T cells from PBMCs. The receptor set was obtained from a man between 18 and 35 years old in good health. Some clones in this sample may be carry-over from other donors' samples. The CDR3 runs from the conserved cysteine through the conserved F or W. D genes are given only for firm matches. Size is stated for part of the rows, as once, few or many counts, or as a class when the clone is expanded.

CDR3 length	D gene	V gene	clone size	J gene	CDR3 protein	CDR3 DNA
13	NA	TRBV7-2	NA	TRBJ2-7	CASSLGQFYEQYF	TGTGCCAGCAGCTTAGGACAGTTCTACGAGCAGTACTTC
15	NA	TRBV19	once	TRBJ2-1	CASRQYPGSYNEQFF	TGTGCCAGTAGACAATACCCGGGGTCCTACAATGAGCAGTTCTTC
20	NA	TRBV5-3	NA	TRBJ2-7	CARSNPREGNSPSPVYEQYF	TGTGCCAGAAGCAATCCCCGCGAGGGAAACAGCCCCAGCCCAGTCTACGAGCAGTACTTC
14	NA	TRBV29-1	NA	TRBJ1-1	CSVEDTGGEAEAFF	TGCAGCGTTGAAGATACGGGGGGTGAGGCTGAAGCTTTCTTT
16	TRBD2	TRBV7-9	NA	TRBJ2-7	CASSPLGASGAYEQYF	TGTGCCAGCAGCCCACTTGGGGCTAGCGGAGCCTACGAGCAGTACTTC
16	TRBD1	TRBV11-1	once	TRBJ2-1	CASSSRGQGSYNEQFF	TGTGCCAGCAGCTCTAGAGGACAGGGGTCCTACAATGAGCAGTTCTTC
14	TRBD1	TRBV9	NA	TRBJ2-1	CASSHGQGDNEQFF	TGTGCCAGCAGCCATGGACAGGGTGACAATGAGCAGTTCTTC
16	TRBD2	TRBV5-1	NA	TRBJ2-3	CASSLGASGSTDTQYF	TGCGCCAGCAGCTTGGGTGCTAGCGGGAGCACAGATACGCAGTATTTT
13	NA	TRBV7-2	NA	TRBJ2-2	CASTRSPTGELFF	TGTGCCAGCACCCGTAGTCCTACCGGGGAGCTGTTTTTT
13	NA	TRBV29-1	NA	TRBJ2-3	CSVEGGLGDTQYF	TGCAGCGTTGAGGGGGGTCTGGGAGATACGCAGTATTTT